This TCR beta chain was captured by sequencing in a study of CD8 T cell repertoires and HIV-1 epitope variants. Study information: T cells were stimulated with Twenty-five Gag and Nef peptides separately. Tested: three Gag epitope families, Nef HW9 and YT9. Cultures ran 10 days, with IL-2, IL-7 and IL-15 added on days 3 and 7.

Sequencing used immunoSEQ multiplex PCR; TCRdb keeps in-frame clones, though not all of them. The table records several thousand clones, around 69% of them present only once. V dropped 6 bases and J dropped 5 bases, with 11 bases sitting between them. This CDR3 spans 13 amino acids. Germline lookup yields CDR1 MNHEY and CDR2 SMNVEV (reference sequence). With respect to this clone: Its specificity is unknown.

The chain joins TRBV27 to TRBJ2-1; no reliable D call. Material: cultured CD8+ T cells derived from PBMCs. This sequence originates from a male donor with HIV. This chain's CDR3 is CASSQAYNNEQFF. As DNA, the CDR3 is TGTGCCAGCAGCCAAGCGTACAACAATGAGCAGTTCTTC.